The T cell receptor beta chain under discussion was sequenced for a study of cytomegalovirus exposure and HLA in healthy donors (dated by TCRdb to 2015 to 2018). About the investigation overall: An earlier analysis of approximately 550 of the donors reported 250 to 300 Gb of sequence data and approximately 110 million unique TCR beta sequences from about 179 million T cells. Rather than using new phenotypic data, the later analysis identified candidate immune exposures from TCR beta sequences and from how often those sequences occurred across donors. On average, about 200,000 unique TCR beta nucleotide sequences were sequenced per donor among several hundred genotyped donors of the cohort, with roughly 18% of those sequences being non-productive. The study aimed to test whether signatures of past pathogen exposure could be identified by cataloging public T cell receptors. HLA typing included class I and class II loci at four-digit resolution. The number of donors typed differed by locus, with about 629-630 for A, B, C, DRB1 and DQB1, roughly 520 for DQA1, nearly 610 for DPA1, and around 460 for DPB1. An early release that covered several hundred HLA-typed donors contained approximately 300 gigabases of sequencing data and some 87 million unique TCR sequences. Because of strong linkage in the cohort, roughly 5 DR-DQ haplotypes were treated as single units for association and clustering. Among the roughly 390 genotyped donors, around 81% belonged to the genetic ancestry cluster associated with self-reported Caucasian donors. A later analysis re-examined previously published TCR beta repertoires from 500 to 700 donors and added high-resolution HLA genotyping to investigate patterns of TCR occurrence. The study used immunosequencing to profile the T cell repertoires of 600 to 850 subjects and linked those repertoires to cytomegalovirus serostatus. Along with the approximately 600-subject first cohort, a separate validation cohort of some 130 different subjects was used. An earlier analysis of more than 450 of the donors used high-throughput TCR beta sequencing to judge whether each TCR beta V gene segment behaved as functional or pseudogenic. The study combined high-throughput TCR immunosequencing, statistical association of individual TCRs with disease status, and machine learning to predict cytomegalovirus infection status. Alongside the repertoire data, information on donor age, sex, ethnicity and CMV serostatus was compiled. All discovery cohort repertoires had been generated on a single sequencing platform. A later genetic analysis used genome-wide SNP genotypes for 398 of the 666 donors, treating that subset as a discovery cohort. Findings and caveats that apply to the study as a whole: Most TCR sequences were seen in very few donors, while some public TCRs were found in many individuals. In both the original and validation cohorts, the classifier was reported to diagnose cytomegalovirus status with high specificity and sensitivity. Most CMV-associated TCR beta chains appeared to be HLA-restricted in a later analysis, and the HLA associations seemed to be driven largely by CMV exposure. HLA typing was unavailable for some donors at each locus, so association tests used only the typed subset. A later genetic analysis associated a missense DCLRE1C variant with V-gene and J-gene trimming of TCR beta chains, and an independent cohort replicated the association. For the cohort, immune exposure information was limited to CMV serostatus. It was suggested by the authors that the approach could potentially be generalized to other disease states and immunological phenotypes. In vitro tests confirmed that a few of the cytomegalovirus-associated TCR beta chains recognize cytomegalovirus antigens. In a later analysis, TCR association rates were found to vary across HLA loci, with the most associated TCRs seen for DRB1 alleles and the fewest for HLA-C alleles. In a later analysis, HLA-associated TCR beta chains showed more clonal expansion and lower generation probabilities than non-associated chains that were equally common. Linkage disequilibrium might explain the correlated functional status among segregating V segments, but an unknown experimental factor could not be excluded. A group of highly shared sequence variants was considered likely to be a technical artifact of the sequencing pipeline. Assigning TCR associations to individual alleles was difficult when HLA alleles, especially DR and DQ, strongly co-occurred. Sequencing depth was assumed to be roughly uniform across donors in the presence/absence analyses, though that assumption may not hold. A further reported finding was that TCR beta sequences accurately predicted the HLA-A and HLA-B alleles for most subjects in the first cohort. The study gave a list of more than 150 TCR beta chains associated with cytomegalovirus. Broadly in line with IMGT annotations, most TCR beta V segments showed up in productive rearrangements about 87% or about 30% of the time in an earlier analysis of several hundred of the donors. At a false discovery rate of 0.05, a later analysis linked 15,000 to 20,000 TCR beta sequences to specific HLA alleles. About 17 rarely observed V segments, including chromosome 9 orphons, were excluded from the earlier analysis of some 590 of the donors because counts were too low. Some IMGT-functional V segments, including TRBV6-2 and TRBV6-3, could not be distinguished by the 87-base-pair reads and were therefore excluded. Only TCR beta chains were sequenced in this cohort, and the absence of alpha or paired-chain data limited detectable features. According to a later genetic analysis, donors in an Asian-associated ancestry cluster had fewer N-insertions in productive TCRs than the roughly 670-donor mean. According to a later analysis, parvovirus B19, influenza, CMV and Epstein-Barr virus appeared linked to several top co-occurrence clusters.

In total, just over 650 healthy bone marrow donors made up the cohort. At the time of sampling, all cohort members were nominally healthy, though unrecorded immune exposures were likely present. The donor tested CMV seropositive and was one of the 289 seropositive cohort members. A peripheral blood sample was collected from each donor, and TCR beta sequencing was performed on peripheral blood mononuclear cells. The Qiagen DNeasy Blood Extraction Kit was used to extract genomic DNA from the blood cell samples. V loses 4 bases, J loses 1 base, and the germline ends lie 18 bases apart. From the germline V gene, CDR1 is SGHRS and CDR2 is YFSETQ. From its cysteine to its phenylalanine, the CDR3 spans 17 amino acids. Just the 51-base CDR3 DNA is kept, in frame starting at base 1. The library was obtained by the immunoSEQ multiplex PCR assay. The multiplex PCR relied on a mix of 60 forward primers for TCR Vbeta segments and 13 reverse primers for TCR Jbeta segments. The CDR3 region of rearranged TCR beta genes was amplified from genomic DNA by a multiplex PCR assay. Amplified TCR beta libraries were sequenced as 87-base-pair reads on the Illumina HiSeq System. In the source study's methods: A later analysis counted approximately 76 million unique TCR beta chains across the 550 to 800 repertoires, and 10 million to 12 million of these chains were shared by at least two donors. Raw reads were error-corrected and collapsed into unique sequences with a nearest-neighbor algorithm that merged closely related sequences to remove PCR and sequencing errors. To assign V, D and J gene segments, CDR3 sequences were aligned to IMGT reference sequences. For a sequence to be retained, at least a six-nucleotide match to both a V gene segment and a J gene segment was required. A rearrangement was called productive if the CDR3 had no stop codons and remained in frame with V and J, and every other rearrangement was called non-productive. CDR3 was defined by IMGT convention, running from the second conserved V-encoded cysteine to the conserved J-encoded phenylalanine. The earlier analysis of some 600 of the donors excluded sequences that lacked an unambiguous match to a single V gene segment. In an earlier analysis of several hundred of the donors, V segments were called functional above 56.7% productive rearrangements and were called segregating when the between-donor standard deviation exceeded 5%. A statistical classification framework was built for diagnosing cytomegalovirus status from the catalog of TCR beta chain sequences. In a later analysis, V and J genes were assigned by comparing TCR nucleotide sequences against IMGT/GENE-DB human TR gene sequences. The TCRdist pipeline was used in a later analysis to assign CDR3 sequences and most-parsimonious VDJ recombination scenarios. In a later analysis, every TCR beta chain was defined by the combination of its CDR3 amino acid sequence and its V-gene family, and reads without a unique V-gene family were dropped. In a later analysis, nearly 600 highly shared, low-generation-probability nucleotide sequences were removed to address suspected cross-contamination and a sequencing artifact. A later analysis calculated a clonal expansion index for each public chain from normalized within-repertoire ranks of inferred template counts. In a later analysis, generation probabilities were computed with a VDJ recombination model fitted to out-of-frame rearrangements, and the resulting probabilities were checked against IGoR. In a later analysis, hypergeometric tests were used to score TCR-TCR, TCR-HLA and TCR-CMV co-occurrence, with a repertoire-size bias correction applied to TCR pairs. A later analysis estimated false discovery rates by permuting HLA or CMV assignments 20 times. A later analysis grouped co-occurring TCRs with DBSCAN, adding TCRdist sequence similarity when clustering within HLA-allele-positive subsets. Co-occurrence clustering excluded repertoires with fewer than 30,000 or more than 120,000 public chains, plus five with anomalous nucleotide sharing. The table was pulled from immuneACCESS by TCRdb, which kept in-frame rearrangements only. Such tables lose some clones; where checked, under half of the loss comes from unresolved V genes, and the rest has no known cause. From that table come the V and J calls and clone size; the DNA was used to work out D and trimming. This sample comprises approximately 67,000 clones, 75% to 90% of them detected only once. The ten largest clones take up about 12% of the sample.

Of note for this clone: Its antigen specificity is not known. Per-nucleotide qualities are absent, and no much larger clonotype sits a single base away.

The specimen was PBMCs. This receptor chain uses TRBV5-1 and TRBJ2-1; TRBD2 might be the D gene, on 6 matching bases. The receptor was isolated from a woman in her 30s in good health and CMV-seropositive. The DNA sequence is TGCGCCAGCAGCCCCTATATGACTAGTCGGTCCTACAATGAGCAGTTCTTC. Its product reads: CASSPYMTSRSYNEQFF.